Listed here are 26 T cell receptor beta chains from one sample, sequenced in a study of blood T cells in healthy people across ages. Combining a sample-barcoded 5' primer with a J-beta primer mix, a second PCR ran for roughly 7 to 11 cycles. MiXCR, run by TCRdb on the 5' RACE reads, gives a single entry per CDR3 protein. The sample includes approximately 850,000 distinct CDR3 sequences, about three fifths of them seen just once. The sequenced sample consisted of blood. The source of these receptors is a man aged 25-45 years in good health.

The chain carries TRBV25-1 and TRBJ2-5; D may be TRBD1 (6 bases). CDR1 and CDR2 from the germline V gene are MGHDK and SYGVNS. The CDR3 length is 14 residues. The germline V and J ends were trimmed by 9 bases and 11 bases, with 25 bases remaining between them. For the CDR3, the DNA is TGTGCCAGTCAACGGCCGTTAGACCAGGGGCCGCAGTACTTC. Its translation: CASQRPLDQGPQYF.

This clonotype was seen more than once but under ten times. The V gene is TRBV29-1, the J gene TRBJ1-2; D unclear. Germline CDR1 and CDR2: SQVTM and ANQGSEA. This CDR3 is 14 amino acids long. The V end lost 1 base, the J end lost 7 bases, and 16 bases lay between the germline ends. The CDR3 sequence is CSVEGQEWLGGYTF. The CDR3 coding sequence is TGCAGCGTTGAAGGACAAGAGTGGTTGGGTGGCTACACCTTC.

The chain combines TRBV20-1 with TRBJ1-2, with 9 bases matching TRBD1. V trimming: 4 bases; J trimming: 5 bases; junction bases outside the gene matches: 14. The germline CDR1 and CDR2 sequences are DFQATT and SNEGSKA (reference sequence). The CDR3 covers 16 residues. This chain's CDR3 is CSAKGQGTPGTYGYTF. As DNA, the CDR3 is TGCAGTGCTAAGGGACAGGGAACCCCGGGGACTTATGGCTACACCTTC.

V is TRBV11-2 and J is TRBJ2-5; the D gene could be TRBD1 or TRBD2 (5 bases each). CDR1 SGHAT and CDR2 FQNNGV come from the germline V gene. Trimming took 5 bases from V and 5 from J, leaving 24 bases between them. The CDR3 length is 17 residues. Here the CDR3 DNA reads TGTGCCAGCAGCACCGGGATCACCCCCAGGGCGGAGGAGACCCAGTACTTC. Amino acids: CASSTGITPRAEETQYF.

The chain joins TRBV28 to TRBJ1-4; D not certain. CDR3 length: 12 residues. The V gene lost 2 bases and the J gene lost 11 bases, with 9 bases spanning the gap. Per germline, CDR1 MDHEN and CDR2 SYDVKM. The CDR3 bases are TGTGCCAGCAGTTTAAATCGGGGTAAACTGTTTTTT. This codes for CASSLNRGKLFF.

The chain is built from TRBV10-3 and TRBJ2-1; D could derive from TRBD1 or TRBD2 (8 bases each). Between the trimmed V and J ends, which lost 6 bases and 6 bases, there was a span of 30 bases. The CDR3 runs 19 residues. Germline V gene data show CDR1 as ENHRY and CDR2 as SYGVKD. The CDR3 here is CAISGPTRDRSSGINEQFF. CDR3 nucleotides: TGTGCCATCAGCGGCCCGACCCGGGACAGGAGTAGCGGGATCAATGAGCAGTTCTTC.

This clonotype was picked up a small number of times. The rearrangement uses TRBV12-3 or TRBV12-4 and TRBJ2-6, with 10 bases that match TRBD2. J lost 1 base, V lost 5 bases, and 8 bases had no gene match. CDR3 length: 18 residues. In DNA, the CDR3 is TGTGCCAGCAGTAAAAGTAGCGGGAGGATTTCTGGGGCCAACGTCCTGACTTTC. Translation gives CASSKSSGRISGANVLTF.

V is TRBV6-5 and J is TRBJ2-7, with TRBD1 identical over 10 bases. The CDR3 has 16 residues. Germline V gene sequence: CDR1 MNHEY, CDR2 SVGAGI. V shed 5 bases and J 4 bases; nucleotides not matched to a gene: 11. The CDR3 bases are TGTGCCAGCAGTACGACCATACCGGGACAGGGGTACGAGCAGTACTTC. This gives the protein CASSTTIPGQGYEQYF.

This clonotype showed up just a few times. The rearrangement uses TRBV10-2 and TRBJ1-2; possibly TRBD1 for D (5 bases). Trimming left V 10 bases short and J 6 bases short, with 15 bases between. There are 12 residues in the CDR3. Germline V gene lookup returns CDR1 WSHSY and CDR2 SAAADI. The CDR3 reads CATTGTLHGYTF. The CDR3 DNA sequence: TGCGCCACTACCGGGACTCTTCATGGCTACACCTTC.

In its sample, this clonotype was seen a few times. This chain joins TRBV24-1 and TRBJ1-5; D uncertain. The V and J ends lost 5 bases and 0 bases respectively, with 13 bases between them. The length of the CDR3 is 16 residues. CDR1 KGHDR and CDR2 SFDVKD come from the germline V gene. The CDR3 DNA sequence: TGTGCCACCAGTGGTCAGGTGATTAATAGCAATCAGCCCCAGCATTTT. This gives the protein CATSGQVINSNQPQHF.

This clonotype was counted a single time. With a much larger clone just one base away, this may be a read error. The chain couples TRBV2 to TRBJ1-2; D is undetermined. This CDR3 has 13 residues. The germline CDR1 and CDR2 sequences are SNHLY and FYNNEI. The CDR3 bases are TGTGCCAGCAGTGAAATAATCGGGGAAGGCTGCACCTTC. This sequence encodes CASSEIIGEGCTF. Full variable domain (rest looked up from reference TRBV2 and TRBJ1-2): EPEVTQTPSHQVTQMGQEVILRCVPISNHLYFYWYRQILGQKVEFLVSFYNNEISEKSEIFDDQFSVERPDGSNFTLKIRSTKLEDSAMYFCASSEIIGEGCTFGSGTRLTVV.

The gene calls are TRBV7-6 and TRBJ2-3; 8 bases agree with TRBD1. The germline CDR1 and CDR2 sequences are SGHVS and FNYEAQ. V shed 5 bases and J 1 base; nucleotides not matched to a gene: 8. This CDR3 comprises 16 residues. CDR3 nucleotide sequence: TGTGCCAGCAGCCCCGCTCCGGGACAGGGCACAGATACGCAGTATTTT. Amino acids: CASSPAPGQGTDTQYF.

The CDR3 sequence is CASCPGSCTYGYTF. CDR3 coding DNA: TGTGCCAGCTGCCCCGGGTCCTGCACGTATGGCTACACCTTC. The rearrangement joins TRBV27 to TRBJ1-2; D is unresolved. Germline V lookup: CDR1 MNHEY, CDR2 SMNVEV (reference sequence). The CDR3 has 14 amino acids. Trimming stripped 8 bases from V and 5 bases from J, with 18 bases between.

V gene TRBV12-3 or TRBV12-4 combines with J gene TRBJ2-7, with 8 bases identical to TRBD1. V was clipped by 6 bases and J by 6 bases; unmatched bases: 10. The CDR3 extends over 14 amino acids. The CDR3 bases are TGTGCCAGCAGAGCAAACGGACAGGGTGGCGAGCAGTACTTC. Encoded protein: CASRANGQGGEQYF.

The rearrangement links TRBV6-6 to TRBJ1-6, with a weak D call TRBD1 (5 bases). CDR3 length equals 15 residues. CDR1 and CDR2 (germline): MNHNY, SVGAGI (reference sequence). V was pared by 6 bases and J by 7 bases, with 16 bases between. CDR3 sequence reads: CASSPTAGENSPLHF. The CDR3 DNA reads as TGTGCCAGCAGCCCCACCGCGGGGGAAAATTCACCCCTCCACTTT.

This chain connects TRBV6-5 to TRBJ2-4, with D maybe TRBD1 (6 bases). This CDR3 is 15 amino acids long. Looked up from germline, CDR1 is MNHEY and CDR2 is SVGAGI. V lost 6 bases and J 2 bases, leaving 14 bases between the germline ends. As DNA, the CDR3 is TGTGCCAGCAGACAGGGAAGCAGTACCAAAAACATTCAGTACTTC. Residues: CASRQGSSTKNIQYF.

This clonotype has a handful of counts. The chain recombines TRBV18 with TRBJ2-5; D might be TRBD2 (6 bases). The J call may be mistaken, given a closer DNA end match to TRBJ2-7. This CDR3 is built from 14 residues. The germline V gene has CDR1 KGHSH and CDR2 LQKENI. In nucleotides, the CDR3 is TGTGCCAGCTCACCAACTCCAGCCGGGAGCGAGCAGTACTTC. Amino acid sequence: CASSPTPAGSEQYF.

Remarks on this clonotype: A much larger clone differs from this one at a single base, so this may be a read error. DNA of the CDR3: TGTGCCAGCAGCCAAGTCGGCGGGGGGGTTTGGAATGAGCAGTACTTC. It codes for CASSQVGGGVWNEQYF. The V and J genes are TRBV14 and TRBJ2-5; 9 bases agree with TRBD2. The CDR3 loop spans 16 amino acids. Germline V gives CDR1 SGHDN, CDR2 FVKESK. The V and J ends lost 1 base and 11 bases, in that order; junction bases with no gene match: 14.

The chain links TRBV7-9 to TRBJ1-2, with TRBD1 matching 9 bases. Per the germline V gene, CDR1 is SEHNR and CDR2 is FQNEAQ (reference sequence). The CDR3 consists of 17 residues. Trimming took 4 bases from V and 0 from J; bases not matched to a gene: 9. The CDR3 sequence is CASSSLRDRDPNYGYTF. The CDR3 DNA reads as TGTGCCAGCAGCTCCCTCCGGGACAGGGATCCTAACTATGGCTACACCTTC.

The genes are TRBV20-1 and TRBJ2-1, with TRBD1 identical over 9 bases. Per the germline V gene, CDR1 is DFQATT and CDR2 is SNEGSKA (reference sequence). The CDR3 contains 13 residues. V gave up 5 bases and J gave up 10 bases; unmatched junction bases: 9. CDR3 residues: CSAPGTGLHEQFF. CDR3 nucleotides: TGCAGTGCTCCGGGGACAGGGTTACACGAGCAGTTCTTC.

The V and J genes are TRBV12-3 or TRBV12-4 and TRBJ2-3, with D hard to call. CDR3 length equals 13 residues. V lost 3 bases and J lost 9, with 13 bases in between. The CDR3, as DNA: TGTGCCAGCAGTTTTAGGGTTGATTCCACGCAGTATTTT. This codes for CASSFRVDSTQYF.

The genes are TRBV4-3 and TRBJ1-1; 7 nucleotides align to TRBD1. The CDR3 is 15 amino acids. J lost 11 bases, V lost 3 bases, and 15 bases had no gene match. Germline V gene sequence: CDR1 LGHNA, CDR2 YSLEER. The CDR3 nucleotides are TGCGCCAGCAGCCACGTTCTCCTCCGGGACAGTGGGGCTTTCTTT. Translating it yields CASSHVLLRDSGAFF.

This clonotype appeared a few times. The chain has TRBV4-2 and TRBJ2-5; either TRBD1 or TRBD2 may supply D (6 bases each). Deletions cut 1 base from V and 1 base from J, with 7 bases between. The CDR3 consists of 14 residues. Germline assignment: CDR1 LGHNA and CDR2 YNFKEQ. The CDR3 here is CASSQGGAQETQYF. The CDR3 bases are TGTGCCAGCAGCCAAGGGGGGGCCCAAGAGACCCAGTACTTC.

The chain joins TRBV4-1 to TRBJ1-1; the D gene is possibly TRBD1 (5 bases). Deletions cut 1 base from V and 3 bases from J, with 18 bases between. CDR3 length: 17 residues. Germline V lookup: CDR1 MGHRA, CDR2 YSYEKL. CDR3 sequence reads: CASSQGIWRAGDTEAFF. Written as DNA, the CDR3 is TGCGCCAGCAGCCAAGGGATCTGGAGGGCGGGGGACACTGAAGCTTTCTTT.

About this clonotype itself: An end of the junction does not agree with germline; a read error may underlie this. The CDR3 nucleotides are TGCAATGCTAGAGTCTTGCGGGGGGGCCGTGAGACCCAGTACTTC. This sequence encodes CNARVLRGGRETQYF. The V gene is TRBV20-1, the J gene TRBJ2-5; TRBD2 aligns across 9 bases. Germline CDR1 is DFQATT and CDR2 is SNEGSKA (reference sequence). This CDR3 is built from 15 residues.

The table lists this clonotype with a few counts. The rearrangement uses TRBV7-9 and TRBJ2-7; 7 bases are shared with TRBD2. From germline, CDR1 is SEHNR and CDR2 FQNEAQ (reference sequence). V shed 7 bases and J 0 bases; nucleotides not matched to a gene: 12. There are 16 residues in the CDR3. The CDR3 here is CASIDNRAGASYEQYF. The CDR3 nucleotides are TGTGCCAGCATCGACAATCGGGCGGGAGCCTCCTACGAGCAGTACTTC.